Listed here are 23 T cell receptor beta chains from one sample, sequenced in a study of regulatory T cells in long-lasting Graves disease. Arm-PCR of CDR3 regions and iRepertoire HTBI primers were used to build TCR beta libraries. TCRdb passed the multiplex PCR reads through MiXCR, listing each CDR3 protein once. The data contain 360,000 or so distinct CDR3 sequences, around 23% of them singletons. The time point was: persistent/refractory GD, antithyroid drugs over 5 years with positive TRAb. From RNA extracted from PBMCs, the TCR library was made. This material consisted of peripheral blood mononuclear cells (PBMCs), taken when the disease was refractory, from a patient treated with antithyroid drugs. These receptors came from a woman between 35 and 50 years old with Graves disease.

The table lists this clonotype with a count of one. Here the CDR3 reads CASRVAREGSGEQFF. CDR3 nucleotide sequence: TGTGCCAGCAGGGTAGCGAGGGAGGGATCCGGTGAGCAGTTCTTC. This chain links TRBV11-2 with TRBJ2-1, with 7 bases lining up with TRBD2. CDR1 and CDR2 (germline): SGHAT, FQNNGV. The CDR3 is made up of 15 amino acids. Trimming took 6 bases from V and 9 from J; bases not matched to a gene: 14.

The CDR3 spells CASSYSILAGTYEQYF. In DNA form, the CDR3 reads TGTGCCAGCAGTTACTCGATCCTAGCGGGAACCTACGAGCAGTACTTC. The gene calls are TRBV6-2 or TRBV6-3 and TRBJ2-7; TRBD2 matches 9 bases. V gave up 0 bases and J gave up 2 bases; unmatched junction bases: 5. The CDR3 has 16 residues. The germline V gene has CDR1 MNHEY and CDR2 SVGEGT.

CDR3 amino acids: CASSSGQAVFEQYF. The CDR3 DNA follows: TGTGCCAGCAGTTCGGGACAGGCGGTATTCGAGCAGTACTTC. The chain links TRBV28 to TRBJ2-7; 8 bases match TRBD1. The CDR3 runs to 14 residues. Germline CDR1 and CDR2: MDHEN and SYDVKM. J was trimmed by 6 bases and V by 4 bases; bases with no gene match: 8.

J is TRBJ2-7 and V is TRBV19, with D perhaps TRBD2 (6 bases). CDR1 is LNHDA and CDR2 is SQIVND in the germline V gene (reference sequence). This CDR3 has 13 residues. Trimming cost V 4 bases and J 3 bases, with 10 bases left between them. As DNA, the CDR3 is TGTGCCAGTAGTAAGCGGGCGGACTACGAGCAGTACTTC. As protein: CASSKRADYEQYF.

This clonotype occurred many times. This chain connects TRBV20-1 to TRBJ2-5; D not certain. There are 14 residues in the CDR3. Trimming removed 0 bases from V and 1 base from J, with 9 bases in between. Germline lookup yields CDR1 DFQATT and CDR2 SNEGSKA (reference sequence). CDR3 in amino acids: CSARDGGVQETQYF. The CDR3 coding sequence is TGCAGTGCTAGAGATGGCGGAGTCCAAGAGACCCAGTACTTC.

This clonotype has at least ten counts. This chain joins TRBV20-1 and TRBJ1-5; 8 bases align to TRBD1. CDR1 is DFQATT and CDR2 is SNEGSKA in the germline V gene (reference sequence). CDR3 length: 15 amino acids. The trim removed 3 bases at V and 4 bases at J, leaving 8 bases unmatched. Written as DNA, the CDR3 is TGCAGTGCTAGGGGGACAGGTACGGTAAATCAGCCCCAGCATTTT. It codes for CSARGTGTVNQPQHF.

This clonotype was counted ten times or more. The gene calls are TRBV7-9 and TRBJ2-5, with a possible D match to TRBD1 (6 bases). The V end lost 5 bases, the J end lost 1 base, and 11 bases lay between the germline ends. CDR1 is SEHNR, CDR2 FQNEAQ, per germline (reference sequence). The CDR3 length is 14 residues. The CDR3 loop reads CASSPGHVQETQYF. CDR3 DNA: TGTGCCAGCAGCCCGGGACACGTCCAAGAGACCCAGTACTTC.

The CDR3 region is CASTLNGISFHEQYF. CDR3 sequence (DNA): TGTGCCAGCACCCTAAACGGGATTTCCTTTCACGAGCAGTACTTC. The chain has TRBV2 and TRBJ2-7; TRBD2 is a possible D gene (5 bases). Germline lookup yields CDR1 SNHLY and CDR2 FYNNEI. The CDR3 sequence is 15 residues long. V gave up 7 bases and J gave up 5 bases, with 21 bases separating them.

This clonotype has more than one count but fewer than ten. V is TRBV9 and J is TRBJ2-5, with 11 bases aligning to TRBD2. The CDR3 contains 17 residues. V trimming: 1 base; J trimming: 4 bases; junction bases outside the gene matches: 9. CDR1 is SGDLS and CDR2 is YYNGEE in the germline V gene. CDR3 sequence reads: CASSVRSLAGGGETQYF. DNA of the CDR3: TGTGCCAGCAGCGTAAGGTCCCTAGCGGGAGGAGGAGAGACCCAGTACTTC.

V usage is TRBV10-3 and J usage is TRBJ2-7, with 9 nucleotides matching TRBD1. The CDR3 has 15 residues. V shed 4 bases, J shed 5 bases, and the junction held 9 bases outside the gene matches. CDR1 is ENHRY and CDR2 is SYGVKD in the germline V gene. Here the CDR3 DNA reads TGTGCCATCAGTGTGGCCCGGGACAGGGTTGACGAGCAGTACTTC. Translated: CAISVARDRVDEQYF.

This clonotype was seen a handful of times. The J gene is TRBJ2-5, the V gene TRBV20-1, with 12 bases aligning to TRBD2. CDR1 and CDR2 from the germline V gene are DFQATT and SNEGSKA (reference sequence). This CDR3 is 17 amino acids long. J lost 5 bases, V lost 2 bases, and 12 bases had no gene match. The DNA for the CDR3 is TGCAGTGCTAGAATGGGGTCTAGCGGGAGGGCCGTGGAGACCCAGTACTTC. Protein product: CSARMGSSGRAVETQYF.

This clonotype was observed at least ten times. The V gene is TRBV11-2, the J gene TRBJ2-5, with TRBD2 identical over 7 bases. CDR1 and CDR2 from the germline V gene are SGHAT and FQNNGV. The CDR3 is made up of 15 amino acids. The J segment lost 7 bases and the V segment lost 0 bases, leaving 8 bases of the junction unmatched. CDR3 sequence reads: CASSLELAAQGTQYF. The CDR3 nucleotides are TGTGCCAGCAGCTTAGAGCTAGCGGCGCAGGGGACCCAGTACTTC.

The chain joins TRBV11-2 to TRBJ2-2; the match to TRBD2 covers 11 bases. CDR1 is SGHAT, CDR2 FQNNGV, per germline. There are 18 residues in the CDR3. The ends lost 8 bases at V and 4 bases at J; junction bases unmatched: 15. CDR3 sequence: CASSLTGGTSGPTGELFF. CDR3 DNA sequence: TGTGCCAGCTCCCTCACCGGAGGGACTAGCGGTCCCACCGGGGAGCTGTTTTTT.

The chain couples TRBV7-9 to TRBJ1-1; no reliable D call. Trimming stripped 6 bases from V and 4 bases from J, with 9 bases between. Germline CDR1 and CDR2: SEHNR and FQNEAQ (reference sequence). The CDR3 is 12 amino acids. The CDR3 DNA reads as TGTGCCAGCAGTTCTACTCGCACTGAAGCTTTCTTT. This codes for CASSSTRTEAFF.

This clonotype was observed a handful of times. The chain has TRBV29-1 and TRBJ2-7; TRBD1 is a possible D gene (6 bases). Germline assignment: CDR1 SQVTM and CDR2 ANQGSEA. This CDR3 region has 12 residues. Trimming took off 4 bases at V and 4 bases at J, with 11 bases between the two ends. The CDR3 bases are TGCAGCGTTGTAGACAGGAGTTACGAGCAGTACTTC. Translation gives CSVVDRSYEQYF.

This clonotype was seen a handful of times. The gene calls are TRBV7-9 and TRBJ1-5, with TRBD1 as a possible D gene (6 bases). The CDR3 consists of 21 residues. Germline lookup yields CDR1 SEHNR and CDR2 FQNEAQ (reference sequence). Trimming pared 1 base from V and 5 bases from J, leaving 30 bases between. Here the CDR3 reads CASSLVVLRGAHTPGDQPQHF. In DNA, the CDR3 is TGTGCCAGCAGCTTAGTTGTCCTCCGGGGGGCGCATACGCCCGGGGATCAGCCCCAGCATTTT.

The chain links TRBV7-3 to TRBJ2-5; no reliable D call. Deletions cut 3 bases from V and 0 bases from J, with 11 bases between. Germline loops: CDR1 SGHTA, CDR2 FQGTGA. This CDR3 comprises 15 residues. CDR3 residues: CASSFGGGNQETQYF. The CDR3 region has the DNA TGTGCCAGCAGCTTCGGTGGCGGCAACCAAGAGACCCAGTACTTC.

This clonotype was recorded at least ten times. The V and J genes are TRBV6-1 and TRBJ2-7, with D possibly matching TRBD1 (6 bases). Germline V gene sequence: CDR1 MNHNS, CDR2 SASEGT. Trimming cost V 6 bases and J 2 bases, with 17 bases left between them. This CDR3 contains 15 residues. The CDR3 DNA reads as TGTGCCAGCAGGGGAAGGGACATGGGAACCTACGAGCAGTACTTC. Its protein product is CASRGRDMGTYEQYF.

There are many counts of this clonotype. The gene calls are TRBV2 and TRBJ1-1; possible D gene TRBD1, 5 bases. The V end lost 1 base, the J end lost 11 bases, and 20 bases lay between the germline ends. CDR3 length: 15 residues. Germline loops: CDR1 SNHLY, CDR2 FYNNEI. For the CDR3, the DNA is TGTGCCAGCAGTGAAGTCCGGAACTTTGCGGGGGGGGCTTTCTTT. Amino acids: CASSEVRNFAGGAFF.

This chain's CDR3 is CAWSVIRWGENIQYF. The CDR3 DNA reads as TGTGCCTGGAGTGTAATCAGGTGGGGCGAAAACATTCAGTACTTC. V is TRBV30 and J is TRBJ2-4; D possibly corresponds to TRBD1 (5 bases). Germline V lookup: CDR1 GTSNPN, CDR2 SVGIG (reference sequence). This CDR3 has 15 residues. Trimming cost V 0 bases and J 5 bases, with 14 bases left between them. Using reference TRBV30 and TRBJ2-4 for the parts outside the CDR3, the full variable domain is SQTIHQWPATLVQPVGSPLSLECTVEGTSNPNLYWYRQAAGRGLQLLFYSVGIGQISSEVPQNLSASRPQDRQFILSSKKLLLSDSGFYLCAWSVIRWGENIQYFGAGTRLSVL.

There are many counts of this clonotype. V is TRBV28 and J is TRBJ1-1, with D unclear. The ends were cut back, 3 bases at V and 8 bases at J, with 7 bases in the middle. Germline V gene data show CDR1 as MDHEN and CDR2 as SYDVKM. The CDR3 runs to 11 residues. As DNA, the CDR3 is TGTGCCAGCAGTTTCCATGGGGAAGCTTTCTTT. This translates into CASSFHGEAFF. Full variable domain (remainder filled in from reference TRBV28 and TRBJ1-1): DVKVTQSSRYLVKRTGEKVFLECVQDMDHENMFWYRQDPGLGLRLIYFSYDVKMKEKGDIPEGYSVSREKKERFSLILESASTNQTSMYLCASSFHGEAFFGQGTRLTVV.

This clonotype was seen ten or more times. The chain uses TRBV7-3 and TRBJ2-1, with 8 nucleotides matching TRBD2. V was pared by 3 bases and J by 10 bases, with 8 bases of the junction left unmatched. The CDR3 runs to 14 residues. In germline, CDR1 is SGHTA, CDR2 FQGTGA. CDR3 region: CASSLMGSSGEQFF. In nucleotides, the CDR3 is TGTGCCAGCAGCTTGATGGGATCTAGCGGGGAGCAGTTCTTC.

This clonotype came up many times. The junction departs from germline at one end; a sequencing error may be responsible. This chain links TRBV29-1 with TRBJ1-1; D is unclear. CDR1 and CDR2 from the germline V gene are SQVTM and ANQGSEA. CDR3 length: 11 residues. CDR3 nucleotide sequence: TGCAGCGTTGGCGAGGGTGTTGTCAATACCTTT. It encodes CSVGEGVVNTF.